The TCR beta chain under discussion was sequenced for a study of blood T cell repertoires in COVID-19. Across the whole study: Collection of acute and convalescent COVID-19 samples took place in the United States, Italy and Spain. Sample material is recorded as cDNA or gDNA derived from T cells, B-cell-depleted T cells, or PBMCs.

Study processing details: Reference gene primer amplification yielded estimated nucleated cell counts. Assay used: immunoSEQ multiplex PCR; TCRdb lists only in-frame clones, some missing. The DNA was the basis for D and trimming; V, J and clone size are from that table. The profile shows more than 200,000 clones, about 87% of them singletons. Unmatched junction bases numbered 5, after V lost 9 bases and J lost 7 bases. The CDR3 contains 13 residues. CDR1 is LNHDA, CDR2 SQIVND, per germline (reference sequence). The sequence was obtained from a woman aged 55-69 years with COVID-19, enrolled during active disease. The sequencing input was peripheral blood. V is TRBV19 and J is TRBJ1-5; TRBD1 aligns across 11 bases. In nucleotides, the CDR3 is TGTGCCAGCCGGGACAGGGGGGAACAGCCCCAGCATTTT. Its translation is CASRDRGEQPQHF.